The 5 T cell receptor beta chains below were found in one sample sequenced in a study of cytomegalovirus exposure and HLA in healthy donors. PCR employed 60 Vbeta and 13 Jbeta primers. TCRdb's copy holds only in-frame clones and misses some; the assay was immunoSEQ multiplex PCR. The table lists about 67,000 clones, about 70% of them singletons. The sequenced sample was PBMCs. The origin of the receptors is a woman in her thirties in good health and CMV-seronegative.

In its sample, this clone was seen once. The chain carries TRBV2 and TRBJ2-7, with 8 positions matching TRBD1. V shed 11 bases, J shed 6 bases, and the junction held 12 bases outside the gene matches. The CDR3 extends over 13 amino acids. CDR1 and CDR2 (germline): SNHLY, FYNNEI. The CDR3 is CAYRVDRAGEQYF. The CDR3 region has the DNA TGTGCCTACAGGGTGGACAGGGCTGGCGAGCAGTACTTC.

Concerning this clone itself: An end of the junction differs from the germline gene, which may be a read error. The chain carries TRBV7-2 and TRBJ2-1; tentative D call: TRBD2 (5 bases). CDR1 SGHTA and CDR2 FQGNSA come from the germline V gene. This CDR3 is 14 amino acids long. Here the CDR3 DNA reads TGTGCCAGCAGCTTAGTAGCAGCCGGGAATGCGCAGTTCTTC. Amino acids: CASSLVAAGNAQFF.

The gene calls are TRBV19 and TRBJ2-2; perhaps TRBD1 as D (5 bases). V was pared by 4 bases and J by 3 bases, with 12 bases between. From germline, CDR1 is LNHDA and CDR2 SQIVND (reference sequence). The CDR3 is 15 residues long. The CDR3 DNA reads as TGTGCCAGTAGTAGCAGGGAACGGGACACCGGGGAGCTGTTTTTT. Amino acid sequence: CASSSRERDTGELFF.

This rearrangement joins TRBV6-6 to TRBJ2-2; a possible D gene is TRBD2 (6 bases). This CDR3 has 12 residues. V lost 6 bases and J lost 6, with 8 bases in between. The germline CDR1 and CDR2 sequences are MNHNY and SVGAGI (reference sequence). The CDR3 loop reads CASSLAAGELFF. In DNA, the CDR3 is TGTGCCAGCAGCTTAGCGGCCGGGGAGCTGTTTTTT.

CDR3: CASSADSGSDTGELFF. The CDR3 DNA reads as TGTGCCAGCAGTGCCGACTCGGGGTCGGACACCGGGGAGCTGTTTTTT. The chain carries TRBV2 and TRBJ2-2, with a weak D call TRBD2 (5 bases). This CDR3 has 16 residues. CDR1 is SNHLY and CDR2 is FYNNEI in the germline V gene. V dropped 4 bases and J dropped 3 bases, with 15 bases sitting between them.